The clone carrying this TCR beta chain was counted a few times. Its target is not known. Total RNA extraction produced at least 6 micrograms (per sample) for the study. This sample is drawn from a study of blood T cells in healthy people across ages. Study outcomes and limitations: Age advanced and TCR beta diversity per million T cells fell, roughly linearly. When set beside aged donors, long-lived donors presented more naive CD4+ cells and higher diversity.

Sample-barcoded 5' priming and a J-beta primer mix drove a second PCR of roughly 6 to 12 cycles. Each cDNA molecule received a tag from a template-switch adaptor that had 12 random nucleotides. TCRdb redid the calling of the 5' RACE reads with MiXCR, one entry per CDR3 protein. This sample has about 1.1 million distinct CDR3 sequences, with 35% to 40% found just once. The V end was cut by 0 bases, the J end by 2 bases, with 6 bases between. CDR3 length: 14 amino acids. Germline lookup yields CDR1 LNHDA and CDR2 SQIVND (reference sequence). Input material: blood. The sequence was collected from a man younger than 30 in good health. The V and J genes are TRBV19 and TRBJ2-3; D unclear. CDR3 sequence: CASSIDGYTDTQYF. The DNA of the CDR3 is TGTGCCAGTAGTATAGACGGATACACAGATACGCAGTATTTT.